These 32 T cell receptor beta chains originate from one sample sequenced in a study of CD8 T cells in ankylosing spondylitis. TCRdb re-called the 5' RACE reads with MiXCR, one entry per CDR3 protein. The table lists approximately 250,000 distinct CDR3 sequences, more than 20% of them singletons, with approximately 0.61% in the top ten. The sequenced sample was blood, either unsorted or a sorted T cell fraction (not recorded which). The receptors shown here come from a male donor with ankylosing spondylitis or in good health (not recorded which).

In this sample, this clonotype turned up many times. This chain uses TRBV27 with TRBJ1-6; TRBD1 agrees at 8 bases. The CDR3 has 18 amino acids. After removal of 2 bases from V and 2 bases from J, the junction contained 8 bases not matched to a gene. The germline gives CDR1 MNHEY, CDR2 SMNVEV (reference sequence). CDR3 protein: CASSLESRGRTYNSPLHF. CDR3 nucleotide sequence: TGTGCCAGCAGTTTAGAATCCAGGGGGCGGACCTATAATTCACCCCTCCACTTT.

This clonotype has more than one count but fewer than ten. The chain carries TRBV29-1 and TRBJ1-1; TRBD1 might be the D (6 bases). The CDR3 is 15 residues long. V was shortened by 3 bases and J by 10 bases, with 24 bases between the two germline ends. Germline V gives CDR1 SQVTM, CDR2 ANQGSEA. The CDR3 spells CSVETAGALNSGAFF. The CDR3 DNA is TGCAGCGTTGAGACAGCAGGGGCGCTCAATTCTGGAGCTTTCTTT.

This clonotype was recorded a few times. The chain has TRBV20-1 and TRBJ2-3; no definite D call. Germline CDR1 reads DFQATT; CDR2 reads SNEGSKA (reference sequence). There are 13 residues in the CDR3. Trimming took off 3 bases at V and 5 bases at J, with 12 bases between the two ends. CDR3 nucleotide sequence: TGCAGTGCTAGCGATGGGCCTGGAGATACGCAGTATTTT. Protein product: CSASDGPGDTQYF.

The gene calls are TRBV12-3 or TRBV12-4 and TRBJ2-3; D not certain. The CDR3 consists of 14 residues. Trimming pared 3 bases from V and 6 bases from J, leaving 13 bases between. The CDR3: CASSLGPEDDTQYF. CDR3 sequence (DNA): TGTGCCAGCAGTTTGGGCCCAGAGGATGATACGCAGTATTTT.

The chain employs TRBV14 and TRBJ2-7; unclear D gene. The CDR3 extends over 13 amino acids. Germline lookup yields CDR1 SGHDN and CDR2 FVKESK. The germline V and J ends were trimmed by 3 bases and 3 bases, with 9 bases remaining between them. The DNA for the CDR3 is TGTGCCAGCAGCCAGGGTCGGTTCTACGAGCAGTACTTC. It codes for CASSQGRFYEQYF.

This clonotype was counted ten times or more. This chain joins TRBV14 and TRBJ2-3; unclear D gene. Germline CDR1 reads SGHDN; CDR2 reads FVKESK. The CDR3 extends over 13 amino acids. V was cut by 6 bases and J by 6 bases, with 13 bases left in between. The CDR3 nucleotides are TGTGCCAGCAGTCTCGTTTTGGGCGATACGCAGTATTTT. It translates to CASSLVLGDTQYF.

This clonotype showed up many times. The rearrangement uses TRBV4-1 and TRBJ1-6; D uncertain. V gave up 0 bases and J gave up 11 bases, with 8 bases separating them. This CDR3 is built from 13 residues. From germline, CDR1 is MGHRA and CDR2 YSYEKL. The CDR3 coding sequence is TGCGCCAGCAGCCAAGACGAGTCCACACCCCTCCACTTT. It encodes CASSQDESTPLHF.

This clonotype was counted at least ten times. The V call is TRBV28, the J call TRBJ2-3; TRBD2 matches 7 bases. Germline assignment: CDR1 MDHEN and CDR2 SYDVKM. The CDR3 totals 15 residues. After removal of 4 bases from V and 6 bases from J, the junction contained 10 bases not matched to a gene. CDR3 in DNA: TGTGCCAGCAGTTCCCCTCGAGCGGGGAAGGATACGCAGTATTTT. It encodes CASSSPRAGKDTQYF. The full variable domain, completed using reference TRBV28 and TRBJ2-3, is DVKVTQSSRYLVKRTGEKVFLECVQDMDHENMFWYRQDPGLGLRLIYFSYDVKMKEKGDIPEGYSVSREKKERFSLILESASTNQTSMYLCASSSPRAGKDTQYFGPGTRLTVL.

This clonotype was counted many times. This rearrangement joins TRBV20-1 to TRBJ2-3; 13 positions match TRBD2. V shed 0 bases and J 0 bases; nucleotides not matched to a gene: 0. CDR3 length: 16 residues. Germline CDR1 reads DFQATT; CDR2 reads SNEGSKA (reference sequence). CDR3 sequence (DNA): TGCAGTGCTAGAGAGGGACTAGCGGGGAGCACAGATACGCAGTATTTT. Translated, it gives CSAREGLAGSTDTQYF.

CDR3 nucleotides: TGCAGTGCTCCAAATCACCGGACTAGCAGCTACAATGAGCAGTTCTTC. This sequence encodes CSAPNHRTSSYNEQFF. This sequence joins TRBV20-1 and TRBJ2-1; 8 nucleotides line up with TRBD2. Germline-derived CDR1 and CDR2 are DFQATT and SNEGSKA (reference sequence). The CDR3 is made up of 16 amino acids. V lost 5 bases to trimming and J lost 3 bases; unmatched junction nucleotides: 12.

This chain uses TRBV6-5 with TRBJ2-2; D not resolved. This CDR3 contains 14 residues. V was clipped by 0 bases and J by 2 bases, with 4 bases between them. From germline, CDR1 is MNHEY and CDR2 SVGAGI. The CDR3 DNA follows: TGTGCCAGCAGTTACTCCATAAACACCGGGGAGCTGTTTTTT. This sequence encodes CASSYSINTGELFF.

This clonotype was seen repeatedly, ten times or more. The CDR3 reads CASSLGTSNNEQFF. In DNA form, the CDR3 reads TGTGCCAGCTCATTGGGGACAAGTAACAATGAGCAGTTCTTC. The gene calls are TRBV18 and TRBJ2-1; a weak D match, TRBD1 (6 bases). V was trimmed by 5 bases and J by 5 bases, leaving 13 bases between them. The CDR3 consists of 14 residues. Germline V CDR1 and CDR2: KGHSH, LQKENI.

The V call is TRBV5-5, the J call TRBJ1-5; D is undetermined. Germline CDR1 reads SGHKS; CDR2 reads YYEKEE (reference sequence). Trimming removed 1 base from V and 9 bases from J, with 11 bases in between. This CDR3 is 13 amino acids long. Here the CDR3 DNA reads TGTGCCAGCAGCTTGAGCACCTTTGGGCCCCAGCATTTT. Translation: CASSLSTFGPQHF.

This clonotype was seen repeatedly, ten times or more. The chain combines TRBV20-1 with TRBJ1-2, with D uncertain. CDR1 is DFQATT and CDR2 is SNEGSKA in the germline V gene (reference sequence). With 2 bases removed from V and 6 bases from J, the gap between germline ends came to 7 bases. The CDR3 has 11 residues. For the CDR3, the DNA is TGCAGTGCTAGATCGTCTCATGGCTACACCTTC. Its protein is CSARSSHGYTF.

This sequence joins TRBV20-1 and TRBJ1-2; unclear D gene. The ends were cut back, 0 bases at V and 8 bases at J, with 13 bases in the middle. Germline V lookup: CDR1 DFQATT, CDR2 SNEGSKA (reference sequence). This CDR3 is built from 13 residues. The CDR3 nucleotides read TGCAGTGCTAGAGATGGGGAGACGAGAGGCTACACCTTC. Protein sequence: CSARDGETRGYTF.

This clonotype occurred a few times. This chain's CDR3 is CASSLSGGGAAETQYF. DNA of the CDR3: TGTGCCAGCAGCTTAAGTGGCGGGGGGGCCGCAGAGACCCAGTACTTC. The chain combines TRBV7-2 with TRBJ2-5, with 9 bases matching TRBD2. Trimming at V came to 2 bases and at J to 4 bases, leaving 8 bases not matched to a gene. The CDR3 extends over 16 amino acids. The V gene's germline CDR1 is SGHTA and CDR2 FQGNSA.

The J gene is TRBJ2-3, the V gene TRBV29-1; 10 nucleotides line up with TRBD2. Germline values: CDR1 SQVTM, CDR2 ANQGSEA. The CDR3 consists of 15 residues. V lost 4 bases and J lost 4; bases outside the gene matches: 8. The CDR3 coding sequence is TGCAGCGTTGCGGGACTAGCGAAAGGGGCAGATACGCAGTATTTT. This encodes CSVAGLAKGADTQYF.

This clonotype was observed many times. CDR3 nucleotide sequence: TGTGCCAGCAGTTACAAGCGGGGGGCGTCAGATACGCAGTATTTT. Translation: CASSYKRGASDTQYF. V and J are TRBV6-5 and TRBJ2-3; 9 positions match TRBD2. Germline V gives CDR1 MNHEY, CDR2 SVGAGI. The CDR3 contains 15 residues. The trim removed 2 bases at V and 4 bases at J, leaving 4 bases unmatched.

This clonotype has a count of ten or more. In nucleotides, the CDR3 is TGTGCCAGCAGTTTCCGCCCAGCGGGCTACACCTTC. Amino acid sequence: CASSFRPAGYTF. The rearrangement joins TRBV12-3 or TRBV12-4 to TRBJ1-2; D ambiguous. V gave up 3 bases and J gave up 8 bases, with 10 bases separating them. The CDR3 contains 12 residues.

The chain joins TRBV6-1 to TRBJ1-1; possibly TRBD1 for D (5 bases). V was pared by 5 bases and J by 0 bases, with 10 bases between. In germline, CDR1 is MNHNS, CDR2 SASEGT. This CDR3 spans 14 amino acids. The CDR3 nucleotides are TGTGCCAGCAGTCAGGGAGGACTGAACACTGAAGCTTTCTTT. It yields the protein CASSQGGLNTEAFF.

There are many counts of this clonotype. The rearrangement joins TRBV20-1 to TRBJ1-2, with D unclear. Germline V gene lookup returns CDR1 DFQATT and CDR2 SNEGSKA (reference sequence). This CDR3 contains 13 residues. V was cut by 3 bases and J by 4 bases, with 12 bases left in between. The CDR3 region has the DNA TGCAGTGCTAGCGTGGCCAGCCTCTATGGCTACACCTTC. Translated, it gives CSASVASLYGYTF.

In its sample, this clonotype was seen a few times. This chain uses TRBV20-1 with TRBJ2-5, with D maybe TRBD1 (6 bases). CDR1 and CDR2 (germline): DFQATT, SNEGSKA (reference sequence). The V and J ends lost 5 bases and 5 bases respectively, with 18 bases between them. The CDR3 is 14 amino acids. The CDR3 DNA is TGCAGTGCTTCACCTCCCAGGGGCTCGGAGACCCAGTACTTC. It specifies CSASPPRGSETQYF.

This clonotype came up many times. The V and J genes are TRBV5-1 and TRBJ2-3, with D uncertain. Germline V gives CDR1 SGHRS, CDR2 YFSETQ. The ends were cut back, 5 bases at V and 4 bases at J, with 14 bases in the middle. The CDR3 is made up of 14 amino acids. The CDR3 nucleotides read TGCGCCAGCAGACTTTCCTCTTTCGCAGATACGCAGTATTTT. Translated, it gives CASRLSSFADTQYF.

This clonotype came up a few times. A read error is likely, as this CDR3 ends without the conserved phenylalanine or tryptophan. The DNA is omitted, as the CDR3 cannot be located on it reliably, and the CDR3 follows TCRdb's listing. This chain connects TRBV6-2 or TRBV6-3 to TRBJ2-1; the D segment call TRBD1 is taken from the table without a DNA check. Germline CDR1 is MNHEY and CDR2 is SVGEGT. The CDR3 is 13 residues long, counting both termini. The CDR3 sequence: CASSYPGTGGWVL.

In its sample, this clonotype was seen a few times. The J gene is TRBJ2-5, the V gene TRBV20-1; D is possibly TRBD1 or TRBD2 (6 bases each). Germline CDR1 is DFQATT and CDR2 is SNEGSKA (reference sequence). This CDR3 has 13 amino acids. V lost 6 bases and J lost 5, with 16 bases in between. The DNA for the CDR3 is TGCAGTGCCCCTAGGAGGGGGAGGGAGACCCAGTACTTC. Translation gives CSAPRRGRETQYF.

The J gene is TRBJ2-1, the V gene TRBV10-3, with TRBD1 identical over 12 bases. After removal of 5 bases from V and 4 bases from J, the junction contained 3 bases not matched to a gene. Germline CDR1 is ENHRY and CDR2 is SYGVKD. The CDR3 runs 15 residues. The CDR3 region is CAISRDRGPYNEQFF. As DNA, the CDR3 is TGTGCCATCAGTCGGGACAGGGGGCCTTACAATGAGCAGTTCTTC.

This clonotype occurred a few times. J is TRBJ2-7 and V is TRBV4-2, with TRBD2 matching 8 bases. V shed 5 bases, J shed 3 bases, and the junction held 6 bases outside the gene matches. The germline V gene has CDR1 LGHNA and CDR2 YNFKEQ. This CDR3 region has 14 residues. Here the CDR3 reads CASSSRSGIYEQYF. In DNA form, the CDR3 reads TGTGCCAGCAGCTCCCGTAGCGGGATCTACGAGCAGTACTTC.

The chain carries TRBV10-3 and TRBJ1-2; D might be TRBD1 (5 bases). CDR3 size: 16 residues. Germline lookup yields CDR1 ENHRY and CDR2 SYGVKD. The germline V and J ends were trimmed by 3 bases and 0 bases, with 14 bases remaining between them. The CDR3 sequence: CAISDNLRGPNYGYTF. The DNA for the CDR3 is TGTGCCATCAGTGACAATCTTAGGGGTCCTAACTATGGCTACACCTTC.

In its sample, this clonotype was seen a few times. This chain joins TRBV20-1 and TRBJ1-3; the D gene is possibly TRBD1 (6 bases). Germline CDR1 DFQATT, CDR2 SNEGSKA (reference sequence). The CDR3 runs 12 residues. V lost 6 bases, J lost 7 bases, and 13 bases lay in between. The DNA for the CDR3 is TGCAGTGCGCGAACCCAGGGGAACACCATATATTTT. Residues: CSARTQGNTIYF.

The rearrangement links TRBV9 to TRBJ2-1, with a possible D match to TRBD1 (6 bases). CDR1 is SGDLS and CDR2 is YYNGEE in the germline V gene. The V and J ends lost 2 bases and 0 bases respectively, with 9 bases between them. CDR3 size: 15 residues. CDR3 sequence reads: CASSVGASSYNEQFF. As DNA, the CDR3 is TGTGCCAGCAGCGTGGGGGCAAGCTCCTACAATGAGCAGTTCTTC.

This clonotype was seen many times. The rearrangement links TRBV29-1 to TRBJ1-4; no definite D call. Germline lookup yields CDR1 SQVTM and CDR2 ANQGSEA. Trimming cost V 7 bases and J 8 bases, with 17 bases left between them. The CDR3 spans 13 residues. The DNA for the CDR3 is TGCAGCGCCGAGGCTTCCAGAGGGGAAAAACTGTTTTTT. Protein: CSAEASRGEKLFF.

This chain joins TRBV10-1 and TRBJ2-3; D is unresolved. This CDR3 has 14 residues. V lost 2 bases and J 0 bases, leaving 6 bases between the germline ends. Germline-derived CDR1 and CDR2 are WNHNN and SYGVQD (reference sequence). CDR3 region: CASSEDTSTDTQYF. The DNA of the CDR3 is TGCGCCAGCAGTGAGGACACTAGCACAGATACGCAGTATTTT.